This T cell receptor beta chain was profiled in a study of technical replicates of blood from a handful of donors (dated by TCRdb to the late 2010s). The library was obtained by the immunoSEQ multiplex PCR assay. The clones in this table, taken by TCRdb from immuneACCESS, are in-frame only. Not every clone is retained; where verified, under half of the shortfall comes from an unresolved V gene, and the cause of the rest is unknown. Present in this sample are about 82,000 clones, just under 95% of which were seen just once. The top ten clonotypes cover approximately 0.41% of the sample. Compared with germline, V lacks 2 bases and J lacks 5 bases; bases without a gene match: 6. From a lookup of the germline V gene, CDR1 and CDR2 are SGHRS and YFSETQ. Spanning cysteine to phenylalanine, the CDR3 consists of 14 amino acids. The CDR3 DNA has 42 bases and is translated from base 1. Notes on this clone: The antigen it recognizes is unknown. No much larger clonotype is one base removed from it; base qualities were not supplied.

The receptor chain draws on TRBV5-1 and TRBJ2-7, with 8 middle bases fitting TRBD2. The TCR comes from a human donor in good health. Source material: T cells isolated from PBMCs. This receptor carries the CDR3 CASSFKRETDEQYF. The nucleotide sequence is given as TGCGCCAGCAGCTTCAAGCGGGAGACCGACGAGCAGTACTTC.